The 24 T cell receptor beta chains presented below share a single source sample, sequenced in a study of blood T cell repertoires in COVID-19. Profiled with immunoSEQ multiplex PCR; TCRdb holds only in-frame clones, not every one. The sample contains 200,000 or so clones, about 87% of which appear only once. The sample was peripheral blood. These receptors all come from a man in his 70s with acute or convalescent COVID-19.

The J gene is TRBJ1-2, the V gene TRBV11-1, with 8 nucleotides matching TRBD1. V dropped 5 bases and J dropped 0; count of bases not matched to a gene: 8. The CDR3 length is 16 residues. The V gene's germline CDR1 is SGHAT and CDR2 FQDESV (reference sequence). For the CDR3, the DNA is TGTGCCAGCAGCCCGGGACAGGTCGGGACTAACTATGGCTACACCTTC. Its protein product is CASSPGQVGTNYGYTF.

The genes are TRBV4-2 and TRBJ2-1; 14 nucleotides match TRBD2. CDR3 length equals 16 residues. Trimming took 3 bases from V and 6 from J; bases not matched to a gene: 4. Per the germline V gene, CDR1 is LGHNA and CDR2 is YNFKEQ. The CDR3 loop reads CASSQPGTSGSNEQFF. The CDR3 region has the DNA TGTGCCAGCAGCCAGCCTGGGACTAGCGGGAGCAATGAGCAGTTCTTC.

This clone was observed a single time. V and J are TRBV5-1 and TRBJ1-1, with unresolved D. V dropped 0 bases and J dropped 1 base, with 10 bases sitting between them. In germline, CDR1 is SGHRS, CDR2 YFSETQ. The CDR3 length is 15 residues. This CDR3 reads CASSLGGRGNTEAFF. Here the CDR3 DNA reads TGCGCCAGCAGCTTGGGTGGTCGGGGGAACACTGAAGCTTTCTTT.

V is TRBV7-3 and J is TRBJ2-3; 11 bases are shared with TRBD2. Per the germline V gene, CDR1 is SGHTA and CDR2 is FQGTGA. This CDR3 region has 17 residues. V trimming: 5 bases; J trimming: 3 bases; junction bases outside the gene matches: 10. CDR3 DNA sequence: TGTGCCAGCAGCCTAGTCACTAGCGGGAGTATAACAGATACGCAGTATTTT. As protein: CASSLVTSGSITDTQYF.

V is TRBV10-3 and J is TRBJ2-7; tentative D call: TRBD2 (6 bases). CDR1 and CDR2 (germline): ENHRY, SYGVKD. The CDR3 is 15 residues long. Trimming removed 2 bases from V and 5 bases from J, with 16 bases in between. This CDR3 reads CAISEIGWEVNEQYF. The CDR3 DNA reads TGTGCCATCAGTGAGATTGGCTGGGAGGTCAACGAGCAGTACTTC.

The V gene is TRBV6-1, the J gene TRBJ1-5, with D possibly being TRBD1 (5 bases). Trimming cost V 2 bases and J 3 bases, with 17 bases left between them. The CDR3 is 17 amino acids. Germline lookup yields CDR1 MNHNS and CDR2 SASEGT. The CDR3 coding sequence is TGTGCCAGCAGTGAAATAGGCTGGGGCAGTCCCAATCAGCCCCAGCATTTT. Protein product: CASSEIGWGSPNQPQHF.

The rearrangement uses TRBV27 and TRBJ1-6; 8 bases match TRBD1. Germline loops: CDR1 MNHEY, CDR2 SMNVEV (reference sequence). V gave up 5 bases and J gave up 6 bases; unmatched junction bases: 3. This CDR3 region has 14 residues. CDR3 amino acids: CASSPDRGNSPLHF. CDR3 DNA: TGTGCCAGCAGTCCCGACAGGGGTAATTCACCCCTCCACTTT.

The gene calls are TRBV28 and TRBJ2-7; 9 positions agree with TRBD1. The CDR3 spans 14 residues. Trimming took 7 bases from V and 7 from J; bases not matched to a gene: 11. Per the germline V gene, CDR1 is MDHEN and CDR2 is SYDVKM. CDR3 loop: CASKFRDRAGEQYF. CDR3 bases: TGTGCCAGCAAATTCCGGGACAGGGCGGGGGAGCAGTACTTC.

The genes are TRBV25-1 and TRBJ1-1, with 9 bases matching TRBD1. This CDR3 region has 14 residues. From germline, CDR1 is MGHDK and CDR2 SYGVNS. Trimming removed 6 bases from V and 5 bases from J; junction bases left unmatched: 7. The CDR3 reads CASRSTGGWTEAFF. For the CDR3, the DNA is TGTGCCAGCAGGTCGACAGGGGGATGGACTGAAGCTTTCTTT. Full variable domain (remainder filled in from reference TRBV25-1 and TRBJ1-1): EADIYQTPRYLVIGTGKKITLECSQTMGHDKMYWYQQDPGMELHLIHYSYGVNSTEKGDLSSESTVSRIRTEHFPLTLESARPSHTSQYLCASRSTGGWTEAFFGQGTRLTVV.

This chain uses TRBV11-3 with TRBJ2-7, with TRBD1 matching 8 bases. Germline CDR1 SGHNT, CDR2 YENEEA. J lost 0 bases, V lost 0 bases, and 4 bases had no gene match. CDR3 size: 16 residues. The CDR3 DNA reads TGTGCCAGCAGCTTAGATGTCACAGGGGGCTCCTACGAGCAGTACTTC. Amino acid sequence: CASSLDVTGGSYEQYF.

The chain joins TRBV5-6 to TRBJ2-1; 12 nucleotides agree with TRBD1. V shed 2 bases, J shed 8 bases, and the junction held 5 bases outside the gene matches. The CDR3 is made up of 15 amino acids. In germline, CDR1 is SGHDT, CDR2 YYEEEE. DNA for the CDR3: TGTGCCAGCAGCTTCGGGACAGGGGGCAACTATGAGCAGTTCTTC. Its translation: CASSFGTGGNYEQFF.

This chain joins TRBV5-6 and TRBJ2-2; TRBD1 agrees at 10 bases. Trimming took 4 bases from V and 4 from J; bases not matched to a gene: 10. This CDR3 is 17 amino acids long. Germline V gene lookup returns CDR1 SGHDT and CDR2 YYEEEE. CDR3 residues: CASSPMGGQGSTGELFF. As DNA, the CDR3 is TGTGCCAGCAGCCCTATGGGGGGACAGGGGAGCACCGGGGAGCTGTTTTTT.

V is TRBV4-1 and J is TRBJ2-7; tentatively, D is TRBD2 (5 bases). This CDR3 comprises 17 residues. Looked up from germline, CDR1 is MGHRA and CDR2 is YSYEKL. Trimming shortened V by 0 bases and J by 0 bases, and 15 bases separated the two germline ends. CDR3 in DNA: TGCGCCAGCAGCCAAGACAGTCAGGCGGGTGGCTCCTACGAGCAGTACTTC. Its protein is CASSQDSQAGGSYEQYF.

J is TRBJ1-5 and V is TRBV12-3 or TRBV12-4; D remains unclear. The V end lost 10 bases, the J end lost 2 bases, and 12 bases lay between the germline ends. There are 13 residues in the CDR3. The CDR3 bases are TGTGCCACTGGAGATGGCGGCAATCAGCCCCAGCATTTT. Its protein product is CATGDGGNQPQHF.

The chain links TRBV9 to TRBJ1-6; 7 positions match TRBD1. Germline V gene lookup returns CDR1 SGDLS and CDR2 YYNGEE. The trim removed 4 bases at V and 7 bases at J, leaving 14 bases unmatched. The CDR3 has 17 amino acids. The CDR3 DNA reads TGTGCCAGCAGCACAGCACGGGGAAGGGACAGCAATTCACCCCTCCACTTT. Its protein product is CASSTARGRDSNSPLHF.

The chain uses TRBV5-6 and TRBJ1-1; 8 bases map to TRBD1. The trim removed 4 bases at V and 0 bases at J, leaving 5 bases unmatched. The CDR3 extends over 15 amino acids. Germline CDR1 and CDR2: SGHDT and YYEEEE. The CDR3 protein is CASSIRQGLNTEAFF. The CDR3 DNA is TGTGCCAGCAGCATAAGACAGGGGTTGAACACTGAAGCTTTCTTT.

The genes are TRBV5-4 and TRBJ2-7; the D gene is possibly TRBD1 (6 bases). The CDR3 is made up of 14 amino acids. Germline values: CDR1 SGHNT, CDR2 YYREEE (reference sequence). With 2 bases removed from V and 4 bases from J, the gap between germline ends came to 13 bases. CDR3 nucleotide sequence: TGTGCCAGCAGCTTACAGGGTGGCGCGTACGAGCAGTACTTC. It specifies CASSLQGGAYEQYF. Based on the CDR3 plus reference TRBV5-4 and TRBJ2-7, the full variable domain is ETGVTQSPTHLIKTRGQQVTLRCSSQSGHNTVSWYQQALGQGPQFIFQYYREEENGRGNFPPRFSGLQFPNYSSELNVNALELDDSALYLCASSLQGGAYEQYFGPGTRLTVT.

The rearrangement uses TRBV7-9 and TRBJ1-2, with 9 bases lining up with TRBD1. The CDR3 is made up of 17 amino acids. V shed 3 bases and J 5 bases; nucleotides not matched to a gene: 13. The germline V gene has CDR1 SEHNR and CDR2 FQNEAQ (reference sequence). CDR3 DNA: TGTGCCAGCAGCTTTAACAATCCCGGGACAGGGTTATATGGCTACACCTTC. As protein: CASSFNNPGTGLYGYTF.

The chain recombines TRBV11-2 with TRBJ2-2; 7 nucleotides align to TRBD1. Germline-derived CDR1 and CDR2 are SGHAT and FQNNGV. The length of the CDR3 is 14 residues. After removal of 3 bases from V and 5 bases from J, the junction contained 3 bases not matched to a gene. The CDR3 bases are TGTGCCAGCAGCTTGGACAGGATGACCGGGGAGCTGTTTTTT. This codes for CASSLDRMTGELFF.

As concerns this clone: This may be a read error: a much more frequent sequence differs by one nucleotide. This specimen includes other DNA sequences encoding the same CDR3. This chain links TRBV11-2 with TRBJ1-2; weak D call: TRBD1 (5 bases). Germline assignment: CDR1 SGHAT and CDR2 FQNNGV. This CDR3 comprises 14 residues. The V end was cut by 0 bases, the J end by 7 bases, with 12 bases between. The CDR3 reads CASSLDVTAGGYTF. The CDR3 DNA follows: TGTGCCAGCAGCTTAGATGTGACAGCGGGTGGCTACACCTTC.

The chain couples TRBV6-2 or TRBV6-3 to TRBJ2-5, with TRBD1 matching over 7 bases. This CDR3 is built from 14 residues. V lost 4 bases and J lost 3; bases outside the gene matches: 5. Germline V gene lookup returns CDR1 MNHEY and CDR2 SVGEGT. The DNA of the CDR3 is TGTGCCAGCAGTTCCCGGGACAGTAAAGAGACCCAGTACTTC. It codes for CASSSRDSKETQYF.

In DNA form, the CDR3 reads TGTGCCAGCAGTTCCTTCCGGGATCAAAATCAGCCCCAGCATTTT. Residues: CASSSFRDQNQPQHF. The V call is TRBV28, the J call TRBJ1-5; D is uncertain. Trimming took 4 bases from V and 4 from J, leaving 14 bases between them. The length of the CDR3 is 15 residues. CDR1 MDHEN and CDR2 SYDVKM come from the germline V gene.

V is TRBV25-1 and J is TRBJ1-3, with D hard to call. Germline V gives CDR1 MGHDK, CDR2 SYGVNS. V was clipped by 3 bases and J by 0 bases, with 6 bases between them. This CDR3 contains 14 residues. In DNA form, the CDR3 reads TGTGCCAGCAGTGATGGCAGCTCTGGAAACACCATATATTTT. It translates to CASSDGSSGNTIYF.

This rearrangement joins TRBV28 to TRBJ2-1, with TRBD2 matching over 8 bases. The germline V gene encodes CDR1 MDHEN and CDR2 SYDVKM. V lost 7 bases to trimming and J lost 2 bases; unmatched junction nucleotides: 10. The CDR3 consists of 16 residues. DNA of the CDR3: TGTGCCAGCATCAGCGGCGGAGCGGGGGCCTACAATGAGCAGTTCTTC. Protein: CASISGGAGAYNEQFF.